What follows are 5 T cell receptor beta chains derived from one specimen sequenced in a study of vaccination and CD4 T cells after COVID-19. No antigen has been identified for these receptors. Oncomine TCR Beta short-read sequencing was applied to DNA from cultured CD4+ T cells. TCRdb fed the PCR reads into MiXCR, producing one record per CDR3 protein. The profile shows around 17,000 distinct CDR3 sequences, less than 60% of them singletons. The treatment was: approximately 9-day PBMC culture with coronavirus spike peptide pools or control peptides (ViraFEST assay). The sample consisted of CD4+ T cells from blood, cultured in vitro. These TCRs come from a human donor who had recovered from COVID-19.

The chain couples TRBV7-2 to TRBJ2-5, with TRBD2 identical over 12 bases. With V trimmed by 3 bases and J by 7 bases, 15 bases remained unmatched. The germline V gene has CDR1 SGHTA and CDR2 FQGNSA. This CDR3 region has 18 residues. The CDR3 reads CASSLGLAGGSGGGTQYF. As DNA, the CDR3 is TGTGCCAGCAGCTTGGGGCTAGCGGGAGGGTCGGGAGGTGGGACCCAGTACTTC. Complete variable domain (other parts from reference TRBV7-2 and TRBJ2-5): GAGVSQSPSNKVTEKGKDVELRCDPISGHTALYWYRQSLGQGLEFLIYFQGNSAPDKSGLPSDRFSAERTGGSVSTLTIQRTQQEDSAVYLCASSLGLAGGSGGGTQYFGPGTRLLVL.

The chain recombines TRBV15 with TRBJ1-2; possible D gene TRBD1, 6 bases. The CDR3 extends over 17 amino acids. Germline values: CDR1 LNHNV, CDR2 YYDKDF (reference sequence). V lost 1 base, J lost 4 bases, and 19 bases lay in between. The CDR3 reads CATSRVEGTRSSYGYTF. The CDR3 DNA is TGTGCCACCAGCAGAGTAGAGGGGACACGGAGTTCCTATGGCTACACCTTC.

This chain links TRBV12-3 or TRBV12-4 with TRBJ2-5, with TRBD1 matching 10 bases. The CDR3 has 16 amino acids. Trimming removed 4 bases from V and 5 bases from J; junction bases left unmatched: 10. This CDR3 reads CASSSRTGGFRETQYF. The CDR3 DNA reads as TGTGCCAGCAGTTCCCGGACAGGGGGTTTTAGGGAGACCCAGTACTTC.

The genes are TRBV12-3 or TRBV12-4 and TRBJ2-5; D may match TRBD1 or TRBD2 (5 bases each). CDR3 length: 17 amino acids. V was clipped by 4 bases and J by 4 bases, with 22 bases between them. The CDR3 DNA sequence: TGTGCCAGCAGTTACATCCCTACGGGGCCCGCGGGAGAGACCCAGTACTTC. This codes for CASSYIPTGPAGETQYF.

This chain joins TRBV12-3 or TRBV12-4 and TRBJ1-2; 8 positions match TRBD1. CDR3 size: 15 residues. Germline trimming cut 5 bases from V and 1 base from J; bases unmatched to any gene: 6. In nucleotides, the CDR3 is TGTGCCAGCAGTAATGGCAGGGGGCGTAACTATGGCTACACCTTC. Translating it yields CASSNGRGRNYGYTF.